The 30 T cell receptor beta chains listed next were all sequenced from one sample in a study of human T cells and chemical hapten exposure. Time point: pre-sensitization, week 0. Treatment: therapeutic diphenylcyclopropenone sensitization with weekly scalp DPC. TCRdb used MiXCR to reprocess the RACE reads, holding one entry per CDR3 protein. The data contain 300,000 to 400,000 distinct CDR3 sequences, more than 4.5% of them singletons. This specimen was whole blood, taken in connection with sensitization to the hapten diphenylcyclopropenone (DPC). The receptors were gathered from a woman in her 50s with alopecia areata. Some clones in this sample may be carry-over from other donors' samples.

The table lists this clonotype with many counts. The rearrangement links TRBV4-3 to TRBJ2-3; TRBD2 matches 10 bases. CDR1 LGHNA and CDR2 YSLEER come from the germline V gene. The CDR3 runs 18 residues. J lost 0 bases, V lost 0 bases, and 6 bases had no gene match. The CDR3: CASSQDLTSGVSTDTQYF. CDR3 coding DNA: TGCGCCAGCAGCCAAGATCTAACTAGCGGGGTTAGCACAGATACGCAGTATTTT.

This clonotype has only a few counts. CDR3 DNA sequence: TGTGCCGGTAGCACCCAGGGCCCCGGTACGCAGTATTTT. Its translation is CAGSTQGPGTQYF. The J gene is TRBJ2-3, the V gene TRBV2, with D possibly TRBD1 on 5 matching bases. The V end was cut by 11 bases, the J end by 8 bases, with 20 bases between. CDR1 is SNHLY and CDR2 is FYNNEI in the germline V gene. The CDR3 runs 13 residues.

This clonotype was counted ten times or more. V gene TRBV6-4 combines with J gene TRBJ1-4; 8 bases align to TRBD1. This CDR3 contains 16 residues. V was pared by 6 bases and J by 2 bases, with 8 bases of the junction left unmatched. Germline CDR1 MRHNA, CDR2 SNTAGT. The CDR3 DNA follows: TGTGCCAGCAGGCCCGCTAGACAGGGGACTAATGAAAAACTGTTTTTT. Encoded protein: CASRPARQGTNEKLFF.

This chain links TRBV20-1 with TRBJ1-5; D is undetermined. Germline lookup yields CDR1 DFQATT and CDR2 SNEGSKA (reference sequence). V was trimmed by 0 bases and J by 4 bases, leaving 13 bases between them. The CDR3 loop spans 15 amino acids. The CDR3, as DNA: TGCAGTGCTAGAGATGGATGGTCGGAGAATCAGCCCCAGCATTTT. Amino acids: CSARDGWSENQPQHF.

This clonotype came up many times. V is TRBV12-3 or TRBV12-4 and J is TRBJ1-6, with 9 bases lining up with TRBD1. With 6 bases clipped from V and 7 bases from J, the junction kept 4 bases outside the gene matches. CDR3 length: 14 amino acids. The CDR3 is CASSPTGGNSPLHF. The CDR3 nucleotides read TGTGCCAGCAGCCCGACAGGGGGGAATTCACCCCTCCACTTT.

This clonotype was observed a few times. The chain links TRBV2 to TRBJ1-2, with a tentative D call TRBD1 (5 bases). This CDR3 is 13 amino acids long. CDR1 SNHLY and CDR2 FYNNEI come from the germline V gene. The V end lost 2 bases, the J end lost 1 base, and 5 bases lay between the germline ends. The CDR3 reads CASSEQGNYGYTF. DNA for the CDR3: TGTGCCAGCAGTGAACAGGGTAACTATGGCTACACCTTC.

The gene calls are TRBV5-1 and TRBJ2-1; D not certain. Germline values: CDR1 SGHRS, CDR2 YFSETQ. This CDR3 spans 16 amino acids. The V and J ends lost 4 bases and 0 bases respectively, with 14 bases between them. This chain's CDR3 is CASSPLARSSYNEQFF. Written as DNA, the CDR3 is TGCGCCAGCAGCCCGTTGGCGCGTAGCTCCTACAATGAGCAGTTCTTC. Full variable domain (missing parts from reference TRBV5-1 and TRBJ2-1): KAGVTQTPRYLIKTRGQQVTLSCSPISGHRSVSWYQQTPGQGLQFLFEYFSETQRNKGNFPGRFSGRQFSNSRSEMNVSTLELGDSALYLCASSPLARSSYNEQFFGPGTRLTVL.

This clonotype was observed a handful of times. The chain has TRBV12-5 and TRBJ2-2; TRBD1 agrees at 10 bases. The germline V gene encodes CDR1 LGHNT and CDR2 FRNRAP. The CDR3 extends over 17 amino acids. V dropped 2 bases and J dropped 5; count of bases not matched to a gene: 8. The CDR3 coding sequence is TGTGCTAGTGGTTTGCTGACAGGGGGCGATGTAACCGGGGAGCTGTTTTTT. Its protein product is CASGLLTGGDVTGELFF.

The V and J genes are TRBV6-1 and TRBJ1-6, with 9 bases fitting TRBD1. CDR1 is MNHNS and CDR2 is SASEGT in the germline V gene. V lost 5 bases to trimming and J lost 10 bases; unmatched junction nucleotides: 6. This CDR3 is built from 14 residues. The chain's CDR3 is CASSQDRGGSPLHF. The CDR3 DNA is TGTGCCAGCAGTCAGGACAGGGGTGGATCACCCCTCCACTTT.

This clonotype has at least ten counts. The V and J genes are TRBV29-1 and TRBJ2-3, with 10 bases fitting TRBD1. Germline values: CDR1 SQVTM, CDR2 ANQGSEA. There are 14 residues in the CDR3. V trimming: 6 bases; J trimming: 4 bases; junction bases outside the gene matches: 7. This chain's CDR3 is CSVGDRGGADTQYF. CDR3 coding DNA: TGCAGCGTCGGGGACAGGGGTGGCGCAGATACGCAGTATTTT.

In this sample, this clonotype turned up a few times. V is TRBV10-2 and J is TRBJ2-2, with D perhaps being TRBD1 or TRBD2 (5 bases each). Per germline, CDR1 WSHSY and CDR2 SAAADI. V shed 8 bases and J shed 7 bases, with 14 bases lying between them. This CDR3 is built from 13 residues. Here the CDR3 DNA reads TGCGCCAGCCTGGGGCGGGTGAACGGGGAGCTGTTTTTT. Translated: CASLGRVNGELFF.

The V gene is TRBV3-1, the J gene TRBJ2-2, with 11 nucleotides matching TRBD2. The CDR3 has 15 amino acids. From germline, CDR1 is LGHDT and CDR2 YNNKEL (reference sequence). Trimming cost V 0 bases and J 7 bases; bases outside gene matches: 1. For the CDR3, the DNA is TGTGCCAGCAGCCAAGAACTAGCGGGGGTCGGGGAGCTGTTTTTT. Residues: CASSQELAGVGELFF.

The rearrangement uses TRBV14 and TRBJ2-1, with D maybe TRBD2 (6 bases). Germline V gives CDR1 SGHDN, CDR2 FVKESK. V lost 1 base and J 2 bases, leaving 12 bases between the germline ends. The CDR3 has 16 residues. The CDR3 is CASSQGPGVTYNEQFF. In DNA, the CDR3 is TGTGCCAGCAGCCAAGGTCCGGGAGTCACCTACAATGAGCAGTTCTTC.

This clonotype was detected a few times. The V gene is TRBV20-1, the J gene TRBJ1-1; tentative D call: TRBD1 (5 bases). Trimming removed 1 base from V and 6 bases from J, with 12 bases in between. Germline V gene lookup returns CDR1 DFQATT and CDR2 SNEGSKA (reference sequence). There are 13 residues in the CDR3. Here the CDR3 DNA reads TGCAGTGCTAGAGCCTTAGGACATGCTGAAGCTTTCTTT. Its translation is CSARALGHAEAFF.

This clonotype came up a few times. Written as DNA, the CDR3 is TGCGCCAGCAGCTTGTTCCAACTAGCGGGAGAAAGTGAGCAGTTCTTC. Its translation: CASSLFQLAGESEQFF. The chain joins TRBV5-1 to TRBJ2-1; 11 nucleotides match TRBD2. The V gene's germline CDR1 is SGHRS and CDR2 YFSETQ. The CDR3 sequence is 16 residues long. J lost 9 bases, V lost 1 base, and 9 bases had no gene match.

This clonotype has a count of ten or more. The V and J genes are TRBV27 and TRBJ2-1, with D perhaps matching TRBD1 or TRBD2 (5 bases each). The CDR3 is 14 residues long. V was cut by 2 bases and J by 5 bases, with 10 bases left in between. Germline CDR1 and CDR2: MNHEY and SMNVEV (reference sequence). The CDR3 loop reads CASSLRDVNNEQFF. The CDR3 bases are TGTGCCAGCAGTTTAAGGGACGTTAACAATGAGCAGTTCTTC.

This clonotype was picked up a small number of times. The gene calls are TRBV2 and TRBJ2-3, with D possibly being TRBD2 (7 bases). Looked up from germline, CDR1 is SNHLY and CDR2 is FYNNEI. The CDR3 loop spans 15 amino acids. V lost 3 bases, J lost 4 bases, and 14 bases lay in between. The DNA for the CDR3 is TGTGCCAGCAGTGAGTTGCAAGGGGGGGCAGATACGCAGTATTTT. Protein: CASSELQGGADTQYF.

This clonotype was observed a handful of times. This chain connects TRBV20-1 to TRBJ1-1, with D perhaps matching TRBD1 (5 bases). Per the germline V gene, CDR1 is DFQATT and CDR2 is SNEGSKA (reference sequence). Trimming pared 0 bases from V and 8 bases from J, leaving 10 bases between. The CDR3 runs to 12 residues. This CDR3 reads CSARDRGWEAFF. The CDR3 bases are TGCAGTGCTAGAGATAGGGGCTGGGAAGCTTTCTTT.

This clonotype was counted ten times or more. The CDR3, as DNA: TGTGCCAGCAGTTTACCTCCTGGCGAGCAGTACTTC. Protein sequence: CASSLPPGEQYF. The chain employs TRBV12-3 or TRBV12-4 and TRBJ2-7; D unresolved. CDR3 length equals 12 residues. V was pared by 2 bases and J by 6 bases, with 8 bases between.

This clonotype was seen ten or more times. J is TRBJ1-1 and V is TRBV28; D gene unclear. The germline V and J ends were trimmed by 6 bases and 3 bases, with 5 bases remaining between them. The CDR3 is made up of 11 amino acids. The germline V gene has CDR1 MDHEN and CDR2 SYDVKM. In DNA, the CDR3 is TGTGCCAGCAGACGGTACACTGAAGCTTTCTTT. The encoded protein is CASRRYTEAFF.

This clonotype was observed many times. The rearrangement uses TRBV12-5 and TRBJ2-3; tentatively, D is TRBD2 (7 bases). Germline loops: CDR1 LGHNT, CDR2 FRNRAP. V was clipped by 5 bases and J by 7 bases, with 13 bases between them. CDR3 length: 13 residues. This CDR3 reads CASGPGGLNTQYF. In DNA, the CDR3 is TGTGCTAGTGGTCCCGGGGGGCTGAATACGCAGTATTTT.

This clonotype was seen at least ten times. V and J are TRBV10-3 and TRBJ1-5; 9 nucleotides align to TRBD1. The V gene's germline CDR1 is ENHRY and CDR2 SYGVKD. The CDR3 length is 15 residues. V lost 0 bases to trimming and J lost 7 bases; unmatched junction nucleotides: 4. The CDR3 region has the DNA TGTGCCATCAGTGAGTCGATGGGACAGGGCCAGCCCCAGCATTTT. This codes for CAISESMGQGQPQHF.

The chain employs TRBV15 and TRBJ1-1; 8 bases are a match to TRBD1. CDR1 and CDR2 from the germline V gene are LNHNV and YYDKDF (reference sequence). This CDR3 is 15 amino acids long. V lost 4 bases to trimming and J lost 5 bases; unmatched junction nucleotides: 9. CDR3 DNA sequence: TGTGCCACCAGCACGAGACAGGGGTCGGGTACTGAAGCTTTCTTT. It specifies CATSTRQGSGTEAFF.

A few counts support this clonotype. V and J are TRBV6-5 and TRBJ1-1, with D unclear. V was trimmed by 0 bases and J by 1 base, leaving 6 bases between them. Germline V gene lookup returns CDR1 MNHEY and CDR2 SVGAGI. The CDR3 totals 14 residues. CDR3 nucleotides: TGTGCCAGCAGTTACTCGAGCCCGAACACTGAAGCTTTCTTT. Protein sequence: CASSYSSPNTEAFF.

The rearrangement joins TRBV20-1 to TRBJ1-2; D may be TRBD1 (6 bases). Germline V lookup: CDR1 DFQATT, CDR2 SNEGSKA (reference sequence). The CDR3 has 14 residues. V dropped 0 bases and J dropped 5 bases, with 13 bases sitting between them. CDR3: CSARDWGAGYGYTF. Written as DNA, the CDR3 is TGCAGTGCTAGAGATTGGGGGGCGGGTTATGGCTACACCTTC.

This clonotype was seen more than once but under ten times. The chain has TRBV9 and TRBJ2-1, with 8 bases fitting TRBD2. The V gene end was trimmed by 4 bases and the J gene end by 8 bases; junction bases not matched to a gene: 11. The CDR3 extends over 15 amino acids. Germline loops: CDR1 SGDLS, CDR2 YYNGEE. Here the CDR3 reads CASSTNGRAMDEQFF. The CDR3 DNA reads as TGTGCCAGCAGCACTAACGGGAGGGCCATGGATGAGCAGTTCTTC.

The sample holds a few counts of this clonotype. CDR3 DNA sequence: TGTGCCAGCAGGCCGATTCAACCCGCAGATACGCAGTATTTT. Its translation is CASRPIQPADTQYF. This chain uses TRBV6-2 or TRBV6-3 with TRBJ2-3; no firm D call. V was cut by 6 bases and J by 4 bases, with 14 bases left in between. The CDR3 is 14 residues long. Germline loops: CDR1 MNHEY, CDR2 SVGEGT.

This clonotype was detected a few times. This chain joins TRBV27 and TRBJ2-3, with TRBD2 matching 9 bases. Germline lookup yields CDR1 MNHEY and CDR2 SMNVEV (reference sequence). With V trimmed by 4 bases and J by 2 bases, 7 bases remained unmatched. There are 16 residues in the CDR3. The DNA of the CDR3 is TGTGCCAGCAGTTCGCGGACTAGCGAATTCACAGATACGCAGTATTTT. This gives the protein CASSSRTSEFTDTQYF.

In this sample, this clonotype turned up a few times. CDR3 bases: TGTGCCAGCAGCTCGGACCTAGCGGGACTCTCCTACAATGAGCAGTTCTTC. Its translation: CASSSDLAGLSYNEQFF. This sequence joins TRBV7-6 and TRBJ2-1; 9 nucleotides line up with TRBD2. V was clipped by 4 bases and J by 0 bases; unmatched bases: 7. Germline V lookup: CDR1 SGHVS, CDR2 FNYEAQ. The CDR3 spans 17 residues.

The table lists this clonotype with a few counts. CDR3 protein: CASSIRGPDTGELFF. The CDR3 bases are TGTGCCAGTAGTATCAGGGGGCCGGACACCGGGGAGCTGTTTTTT. The chain has TRBV19 and TRBJ2-2; 8 bases are shared with TRBD1. CDR1 and CDR2 (germline): LNHDA, SQIVND (reference sequence). This CDR3 is 15 amino acids long. V was pared by 3 bases and J by 3 bases, with 3 bases of the junction left unmatched.